The 13 T cell receptor beta chains listed next were all sequenced from one sample in a study of cytomegalovirus exposure and HLA in healthy donors. PCR amplification relied on 60 Vbeta primers (plus 13 Jbeta primers). Generated by immunoSEQ multiplex PCR, the TCRdb table keeps only in-frame clones and is missing some. In the table there are about 54,000 clones, roughly 84% of which are singletons. The specimen sequenced was PBMCs. These receptors were taken from a woman under 30 in good health and CMV-seronegative.

The chain has TRBV28 and TRBJ1-2; 7 bases match TRBD1. Losses at the gene ends were 1 base for V and 4 bases for J; bases not matched to a gene: 6. CDR1 and CDR2 (germline): MDHEN, SYDVKM. The CDR3 loop spans 15 amino acids. The CDR3 loop is CASSLSSTGAYGYTF. The CDR3 region has the DNA TGTGCCAGCAGTTTATCCAGTACAGGGGCCTATGGCTACACCTTC.

The chain couples TRBV5-1 to TRBJ2-3, with D maybe TRBD2 (5 bases). Germline assignment: CDR1 SGHRS and CDR2 YFSETQ. With 4 bases removed from V and 0 bases from J, the gap between germline ends came to 12 bases. The CDR3 consists of 15 residues. CDR3 protein: CASSPKLASTDTQYF. The CDR3 DNA reads TGCGCCAGCAGCCCGAAGCTAGCTAGCACAGATACGCAGTATTTT.

V and J are TRBV7-9 and TRBJ1-6; 7 positions agree with TRBD1. The germline V gene has CDR1 SEHNR and CDR2 FQNEAQ (reference sequence). V gave up 3 bases and J gave up 6 bases; unmatched junction bases: 5. The CDR3 is 15 residues long. This CDR3 is CASSFQGDSNSPLHF. The CDR3 region has the DNA TGTGCCAGCAGCTTTCAGGGGGATAGTAATTCACCCCTCCACTTT.

The genes are TRBV7-9 and TRBJ1-1, with TRBD1 as a possible D gene (6 bases). V gave up 4 bases and J gave up 2 bases, with 11 bases separating them. Per the germline V gene, CDR1 is SEHNR and CDR2 is FQNEAQ (reference sequence). The CDR3 runs 14 residues. The CDR3 nucleotides read TGTGCCAGCAGCTCGAAAGGGGGAAACACTGAAGCTTTCTTT. It translates to CASSSKGGNTEAFF.

The CDR3 loop reads CASSLFRASGENYNEQFF. CDR3 coding DNA: TGCGCCAGCAGCTTGTTTCGGGCTAGCGGAGAAAATTACAATGAGCAGTTCTTC. The V call is TRBV5-1, the J call TRBJ2-1; TRBD2 agrees at 7 bases. In germline, CDR1 is SGHRS, CDR2 YFSETQ. The CDR3 consists of 18 residues. V was pared by 1 base and J by 4 bases, with 14 bases of the junction left unmatched.

This clone qualifies as medium-sized. The same CDR3 also results from other DNA sequences found in this sample. CDR3 sequence reads: CASSDGTGGNEQFF. DNA of the CDR3: TGTGCCAGCAGTGACGGGACAGGGGGCAATGAGCAGTTCTTC. The rearrangement joins TRBV6-4 to TRBJ2-1, with TRBD1 matching 11 bases. Losses at the gene ends were 2 bases for V and 6 bases for J; bases not matched to a gene: 0. Germline V lookup: CDR1 MRHNA, CDR2 SNTAGT. The CDR3 is 14 residues long.

V gene TRBV27 combines with J gene TRBJ2-2; 11 nucleotides line up with TRBD2. The CDR3 spans 17 residues. Germline trimming cut 4 bases from V and 1 base from J; bases unmatched to any gene: 5. Germline V gene lookup returns CDR1 MNHEY and CDR2 SMNVEV (reference sequence). Here the CDR3 DNA reads TGTGCCAGCAGTTCCCTGCTAGCGGGAGGGAACACCGGGGAGCTGTTTTTT. Protein sequence: CASSSLLAGGNTGELFF.

V and J are TRBV28 and TRBJ1-5, with D uncertain. This CDR3 region has 16 residues. The V end lost 2 bases, the J end lost 3 bases, and 14 bases lay between the germline ends. Germline CDR1 and CDR2: MDHEN and SYDVKM. Here the CDR3 DNA reads TGTGCCAGCAGTTTACTATTCACAGCCAACAATCAGCCCCAGCATTTT. Its translation is CASSLLFTANNQPQHF.

The chain uses TRBV19 and TRBJ2-1; D call uncertain. The germline V and J ends were trimmed by 5 bases and 9 bases, with 17 bases remaining between them. CDR3 length equals 14 residues. The germline V gene encodes CDR1 LNHDA and CDR2 SQIVND (reference sequence). Here the CDR3 DNA reads TGTGCCAGTAGTGCCTCGGAAGGCGGCGGTGAGCAGTTCTTC. It specifies CASSASEGGGEQFF. Full variable domain (outside the CDR3, taken from reference TRBV19 and TRBJ2-1): DGGITQSPKYLFRKEGQNVTLSCEQNLNHDAMYWYRQDPGQGLRLIYYSQIVNDFQKGDIAEGYSVSREKKESFPLTVTSAQKNPTAFYLCASSASEGGGEQFFGPGTRLTVL.

This clone was observed a few times. The CDR3 is CASSLGQGWDYGYTF. CDR3 bases: TGCGCCAGCAGCTTGGGACAGGGCTGGGACTATGGCTACACCTTC. This rearrangement joins TRBV5-1 to TRBJ1-2, with 7 bases aligning to TRBD1. Germline lookup yields CDR1 SGHRS and CDR2 YFSETQ. The CDR3 loop spans 15 amino acids. J was trimmed by 3 bases and V by 0 bases; bases with no gene match: 5.

This clone was found once. The chain combines TRBV9 with TRBJ2-2; D is unresolved. V lost 5 bases and J 0 bases, leaving 8 bases between the germline ends. The CDR3 has 14 amino acids. Germline CDR1 SGDLS, CDR2 YYNGEE. The CDR3 region is CASRLLPNTGELFF. CDR3 sequence (DNA): TGTGCCAGCAGACTCCTACCGAACACCGGGGAGCTGTTTTTT.

The chain employs TRBV10-1 and TRBJ2-7; TRBD1 might be the D (5 bases). Germline V gives CDR1 WNHNN, CDR2 SYGVQD (reference sequence). Trimming shortened V by 0 bases and J by 5 bases, and 8 bases separated the two germline ends. This CDR3 comprises 13 residues. The chain's CDR3 is CASSESYRNEQYF. As DNA, the CDR3 is TGCGCCAGCAGTGAGTCTTACAGGAACGAGCAGTACTTC.

J is TRBJ2-5 and V is TRBV6-6, with D perhaps matching TRBD1 (5 bases). V was shortened by 5 bases and J by 4 bases, with 20 bases between the two germline ends. CDR1 is MNHNY and CDR2 is SVGAGI in the germline V gene (reference sequence). The CDR3 extends over 16 amino acids. Here the CDR3 reads CASSPESFQGRETQYF. For the CDR3, the DNA is TGTGCCAGCAGTCCCGAGAGTTTTCAGGGTCGAGAGACCCAGTACTTC.